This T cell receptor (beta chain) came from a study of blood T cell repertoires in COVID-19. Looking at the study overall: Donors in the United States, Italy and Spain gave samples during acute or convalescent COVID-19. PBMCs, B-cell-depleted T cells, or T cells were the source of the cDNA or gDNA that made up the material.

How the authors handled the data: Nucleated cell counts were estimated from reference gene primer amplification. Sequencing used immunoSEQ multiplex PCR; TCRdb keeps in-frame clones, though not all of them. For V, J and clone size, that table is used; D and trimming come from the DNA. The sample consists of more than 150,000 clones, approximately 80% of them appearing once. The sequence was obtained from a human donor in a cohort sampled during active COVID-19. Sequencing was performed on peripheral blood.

CDR3: CASNRQGTYEQYF. CDR3 nucleotides: TGTGCCAGCAACCGACAGGGGACCTACGAGCAGTACTTC. The chain recombines TRBV2 with TRBJ2-7; 8 bases are shared with TRBD1. V dropped 7 bases and J dropped 2; count of bases not matched to a gene: 4. Germline V gene sequence: CDR1 SNHLY, CDR2 FYNNEI. The CDR3 runs to 13 residues.